This passage covers 9 T cell receptor beta chains from one sample sequenced in a study of human T cells and chemical hapten exposure. TCRdb analysed the RACE reads with MiXCR anew, one entry per CDR3 protein. The table records 370,000 or so distinct CDR3 sequences, about 4.4% of them present only once. Time point indicated: patch test 1, 2 weeks after DPC sensitization. The treatment was: therapeutic diphenylcyclopropenone sensitization with weekly scalp DPC. The source was whole blood, collected in connection with sensitization to the hapten diphenylcyclopropenone (DPC). These receptors were collected from a woman in her 50s with alopecia areata. Some clones in this sample may be carry-over from other donors' samples.

There are a few counts of this clonotype. The chain is built from TRBV25-1 and TRBJ2-7; D is uncertain. CDR1 is MGHDK, CDR2 SYGVNS, per germline. The CDR3 loop spans 12 amino acids. Trimming pared 4 bases from V and 3 bases from J, leaving 7 bases between. The chain's CDR3 is CASSGRVYEQYF. The CDR3 DNA is TGTGCCAGCAGTGGTCGGGTCTACGAGCAGTACTTC.

This clonotype appeared many times. The CDR3 DNA sequence: TGCAGCGCGGGACTCGTTAGCGGGAGGGACGCCTACGAGCAGTACTTC. Protein product: CSAGLVSGRDAYEQYF. The V gene is TRBV29-1, the J gene TRBJ2-7; the match to TRBD2 covers 11 bases. The germline CDR1 and CDR2 sequences are SQVTM and ANQGSEA. This CDR3 comprises 16 residues. V was pared by 7 bases and J by 2 bases, with 13 bases of the junction left unmatched.

This clonotype has only a few counts. The CDR3 sequence: CASSLGGDRFF. CDR3 nucleotide sequence: TGTGCCAGCAGCTTAGGAGGGGATCGATTTTTT. The chain recombines TRBV7-9 with TRBJ1-4, with a weak D call TRBD1 (5 bases). Looked up from germline, CDR1 is SEHNR and CDR2 is FQNEAQ (reference sequence). The CDR3 has 11 residues. Trimming shortened V by 1 base and J by 17 bases, and 11 bases separated the two germline ends.

This clonotype was recorded at least ten times. The chain is built from TRBV5-5 and TRBJ2-5, with TRBD1 matching over 10 bases. The CDR3 extends over 15 amino acids. Germline V gives CDR1 SGHKS, CDR2 YYEKEE (reference sequence). With V trimmed by 1 base and J by 6 bases, 6 bases remained unmatched. CDR3 in amino acids: CASSLNQGQGKTQYF. The CDR3 DNA follows: TGTGCCAGCAGCTTGAATCAGGGACAGGGGAAGACCCAGTACTTC.

This clonotype has a handful of counts. The J gene is TRBJ1-2, the V gene TRBV7-6; D may be TRBD1 (5 bases). Trimming took off 1 base at V and 2 bases at J, with 11 bases between the two ends. CDR1 and CDR2 (germline): SGHVS, FNYEAQ. This CDR3 is built from 15 residues. CDR3 residues: CASSLGAGPNYGYTF. In DNA form, the CDR3 reads TGTGCCAGCAGCTTAGGTGCAGGGCCAAACTATGGCTACACCTTC.

This clonotype has ten or more counts. The chain has TRBV5-1 and TRBJ1-2; no definite D call. Germline V gives CDR1 SGHRS, CDR2 YFSETQ. This CDR3 comprises 14 residues. V was trimmed by 0 bases and J by 4 bases, leaving 10 bases between them. This CDR3 is CASSLEGSLYGYTF. The DNA of the CDR3 is TGCGCCAGCAGCTTGGAGGGATCCCTCTATGGCTACACCTTC. Complete variable domain (other parts from reference TRBV5-1 and TRBJ1-2): KAGVTQTPRYLIKTRGQQVTLSCSPISGHRSVSWYQQTPGQGLQFLFEYFSETQRNKGNFPGRFSGRQFSNSRSEMNVSTLELGDSALYLCASSLEGSLYGYTFGSGTRLTVV.

Ten or more counts support this clonotype. The chain couples TRBV9 to TRBJ2-6; D possibly corresponds to TRBD1 (5 bases). This CDR3 region has 17 residues. Trimming left V 4 bases short and J 0 bases short, with 14 bases between. Germline V gene data show CDR1 as SGDLS and CDR2 as YYNGEE. CDR3 region: CASSPSVGVSGANVLTF. DNA of the CDR3: TGTGCCAGCAGCCCCAGCGTAGGGGTCTCTGGGGCCAACGTCCTGACTTTC.

Many counts were recorded for this clonotype. CDR3 protein: CASSAGLAGRTETQYF. CDR3 nucleotides: TGTGCCAGCAGCGCCGGACTAGCGGGACGGACCGAGACCCAGTACTTC. This rearrangement joins TRBV9 to TRBJ2-5; 12 bases fit TRBD2. CDR1 SGDLS and CDR2 YYNGEE come from the germline V gene. This CDR3 contains 16 residues. V was clipped by 3 bases and J by 5 bases; unmatched bases: 8.

This clonotype was recorded at least ten times. The rearrangement uses TRBV11-2 and TRBJ1-1; perhaps TRBD1 as D (6 bases). The CDR3 has 15 amino acids. V lost 2 bases to trimming and J lost 3 bases, with 13 bases between them. Germline loops: CDR1 SGHAT, CDR2 FQNNGV. The CDR3 nucleotides are TGTGCCAGCAGCTTAATGGACAGATTGGACACTGAAGCTTTCTTT. It translates to CASSLMDRLDTEAFF.